The sequence of this T cell receptor beta chain was determined in a study of blood T cell repertoires in COVID-19. Study details: Collection of acute and convalescent COVID-19 samples took place in the United States, Italy and Spain.

The length of the CDR3 is 14 residues. V trimming: 5 bases; J trimming: 2 bases; junction bases outside the gene matches: 1. Germline V gene data show CDR1 as MNHEY and CDR2 as SVGAGI. Seattle researchers signed up patients amid active infection and tracked them longitudinally. TCRdb's table, derived via immunoSEQ multiplex PCR, lists solely in-frame clones and lacks some. This sample yields some 150,000 clones, of which approximately 87% are seen a single time; approximately 11% belongs to the top ten. The sequenced material came from peripheral blood. The gene calls are TRBV6-5 and TRBJ2-1; TRBD2 matches 9 bases. The receptor was derived from a woman in her sixties or seventies with COVID-19, enrolled during active disease. The CDR3 region has the DNA TGTGCCAGCAGTCTAGCGGGGCCCTACAATGAGCAGTTCTTC. Residues: CASSLAGPYNEQFF.